The sequence of this TCR beta chain was determined in a study of molecular identifiers for immune sequencing clone quantification. Findings and limits, study-wide: Whereas naive cells kept under 1% of molecules in clones above 20 RNA copies, such clones held over 98% in effectors.

The sample holds a few counts of this clonotype. What it recognizes is unknown. CDR1 MGHRA and CDR2 YSYEKL come from the germline V gene. The CDR3 is made up of 14 amino acids. Unmatched junction bases numbered 7, after V lost 3 bases and J lost 6 bases. TCRdb reanalysed the PCR reads using MiXCR and keeps one entry per CDR3 protein. Altogether 490,000 or so distinct CDR3 sequences are present, about a fifth being singletons, with the ten largest covering roughly 0.81%. Material for sequencing was naive CD8+ T cells from blood, with Jurkat cell RNA spiked in. The subset denotes: FACS-sorted CD8+CD4-CCR7+CD45RA+ naive T cells. The chain recombines TRBV4-1 with TRBJ1-1, with TRBD1 identical over 7 bases. The TCR originated in a human donor in good health. Some libraries in this study had Jurkat cell RNA spiked in. CDR3 in amino acids: CASSQPGQYAEAFF. CDR3 in DNA: TGCGCCAGCAGCCAGCCGGGACAGTACGCTGAAGCTTTCTTT.